The 14 T cell receptor beta chains below all came from one sample that was sequenced in a study of regulatory T cells in long-lasting Graves disease listed by TCRdb under 2021. Libraries came from multiplex PCR. TCRdb names Illumina HiSeq 4000 as the instrument used. TCR beta libraries were built with iRepertoire HTBI primers and Arm-PCR amplification of CDR3 regions. TCRdb passed the public sequencing reads through fastp at Q25 and MiXCR, retaining productive beta sequences. CDR3 protein duplicates are merged, each entry listing the most common genes and DNA. This sample gives about 290,000 distinct CDR3 sequences in total; more than 20% of them show up just once. The ten largest clonotypes hold 56% of the sample. In the paper's terms, the time point label means: persistent/refractory GD, antithyroid drugs over 5 years with positive TRAb. For both TCR sequencing and RNA sequencing, RNA was extracted from PBMCs in TRIzol.

Material: peripheral blood mononuclear cells (PBMCs), obtained when the disease was refractory, from a patient treated with antithyroid drugs. These receptors were obtained from a female donor with Graves disease.

V gene TRBV28 combines with J gene TRBJ2-3, with 13 positions matching TRBD2. Germline CDR1 MDHEN, CDR2 SYDVKM. V lost 5 bases to trimming and J lost 5 bases; unmatched junction nucleotides: 7. The CDR3 is 16 residues long. Written as DNA, the CDR3 is TGTGCCAGCAGTATCGGGACTAGCGGGATCAAAGATACGCAGTATTTT. This codes for CASSIGTSGIKDTQYF.

The chain links TRBV29-1 to TRBJ1-2, with TRBD1 matching 7 bases. J was trimmed by 2 bases and V by 7 bases; bases with no gene match: 7. The CDR3 has 13 residues. Germline CDR1 is SQVTM and CDR2 is ANQGSEA. CDR3 coding DNA: TGCAGCGCCTTGACAGGGTTAAACTATGGCTACACCTTC. Amino acids: CSALTGLNYGYTF.

The sample holds a few counts of this clonotype. The J gene is TRBJ2-2, the V gene TRBV12-3 or TRBV12-4; D may match TRBD1 or TRBD2 (5 bases each). The CDR3 has 15 amino acids. The ends were cut back, 5 bases at V and 3 bases at J, with 13 bases in the middle. CDR3 bases: TGTGCCAGCAGTGCCCTACGGGGCCACACCGGGGAGCTGTTTTTT. It translates to CASSALRGHTGELFF.

This clonotype has at least ten counts. The rearrangement uses TRBV7-2 and TRBJ2-7; TRBD2 is a possible D gene (5 bases). The CDR3 contains 13 residues. CDR1 is SGHTA and CDR2 is FQGNSA in the germline V gene. Trimming removed 7 bases at V and 5 bases at J, with 15 bases between. CDR3 region: CASTAAVDHEQYF. As DNA, the CDR3 is TGTGCCAGCACAGCGGCAGTAGATCACGAGCAGTACTTC.

This clonotype has more than one count but fewer than ten. The chain couples TRBV6-5 to TRBJ2-2; D call uncertain. CDR1 is MNHEY, CDR2 SVGAGI, per germline. The CDR3 contains 19 residues. The ends were cut back, 2 bases at V and 0 bases at J, with 19 bases in the middle. The CDR3 protein is CASSYRSPFSEPNTGELFF. The CDR3 DNA sequence: TGTGCCAGCAGTTACAGATCCCCCTTCTCAGAGCCGAACACCGGGGAGCTGTTTTTT.

With respect to this clonotype: A much larger clone is a single base away; this may be a read error. In DNA, the CDR3 is TGTGCCAGCAGTTATCAATATGACTACACCTTC. Its protein product is CASSYQYDYTF. The chain joins TRBV12-3 or TRBV12-4 to TRBJ1-2; the D is unclear. This CDR3 spans 11 amino acids.

To note about this clonotype: A much larger clonotype is one base distant, so this may be a read error. This sequence joins TRBV11-3 and TRBJ1-6; D is uncertain. In germline, CDR1 is SGHNT, CDR2 YENEEA. The CDR3 has 16 residues. The CDR3 coding sequence is TGTACCAGCGGGGTTGGCTTGGCAGCGAATAATTCACCCCTCCACTTT. Protein product: CTSGVGLAANNSPLHF.

This clonotype was recorded at least ten times. The chain couples TRBV11-2 to TRBJ1-5, with D possibly TRBD1 on 5 matching bases. Trimming took off 2 bases at V and 4 bases at J, with 9 bases between the two ends. This CDR3 spans 14 amino acids. Per germline, CDR1 SGHAT and CDR2 FQNNGV. This chain's CDR3 is CASSLSGENQPQHF. In DNA, the CDR3 is TGTGCCAGCAGCTTATCGGGGGAAAATCAGCCCCAGCATTTT.

This clonotype was seen only a few times. This chain joins TRBV27 and TRBJ1-1, with D perhaps matching TRBD1 (5 bases). The CDR3 is 17 residues long. Looked up from germline, CDR1 is MNHEY and CDR2 is SMNVEV (reference sequence). V was shortened by 4 bases and J by 1 base, with 19 bases between the two germline ends. The CDR3 region is CASSWTLVGGKNTEAFF. CDR3 nucleotides: TGTGCCAGCAGTTGGACACTGGTGGGTGGAAAGAACACTGAAGCTTTCTTT.

This clonotype was observed at least ten times. The chain combines TRBV11-2 with TRBJ2-5; D might be TRBD1 (6 bases). Germline CDR1 SGHAT, CDR2 FQNNGV. The CDR3 is made up of 16 amino acids. The V end was cut by 0 bases, the J end by 1 base, with 12 bases between. The CDR3 DNA reads as TGTGCCAGCAGCTTAGACTCCGGGACAACCCAAGAGACCCAGTACTTC. Translating it yields CASSLDSGTTQETQYF.

The chain is built from TRBV19 and TRBJ2-5, with TRBD1 matching over 7 bases. This CDR3 comprises 15 residues. V lost 2 bases and J lost 2; bases outside the gene matches: 5. Germline V gene data show CDR1 as LNHDA and CDR2 as SQIVND (reference sequence). DNA for the CDR3: TGTGCCAGTAGTATAAATCTACAGGGGCAAGAGACCCAGTACTTC. Its protein is CASSINLQGQETQYF.

This clonotype was recorded many times. This rearrangement joins TRBV30 to TRBJ1-3, with D unclear. V lost 0 bases, J lost 0 bases, and 12 bases lay in between. Germline V gene lookup returns CDR1 GTSNPN and CDR2 SVGIG (reference sequence). The CDR3 covers 16 residues. The CDR3 region is CAWSVRQQSSGNTIYF. Written as DNA, the CDR3 is TGTGCCTGGAGTGTCCGCCAACAAAGCTCTGGAAACACCATATATTTT.

The V gene is TRBV3-1, the J gene TRBJ1-3; D call uncertain. Germline V gene sequence: CDR1 LGHDT, CDR2 YNNKEL (reference sequence). Trimming left V 4 bases short and J 1 base short, with 11 bases between. This CDR3 contains 15 residues. The CDR3 DNA reads TGTGCCAGCAGCCGTCAGTCGGGATCTGGAAACACCATATATTTT. Protein: CASSRQSGSGNTIYF. Full variable domain (missing parts from reference TRBV3-1 and TRBJ1-3): DTAVSQTPKYLVTQMGNDKSIKCEQNLGHDTMYWYKQDSKKFLKIMFSYNNKELIINETVPNRFSPKSPDKAHLNLHINSLELGDSAVYFCASSRQSGSGNTIYFGEGSWLTVV.

This clonotype was counted ten times or more. This chain links TRBV5-1 with TRBJ1-4, with D maybe TRBD1 (6 bases). The germline V and J ends were trimmed by 7 bases and 5 bases, with 21 bases remaining between them. The CDR3 extends over 16 amino acids. Per germline, CDR1 SGHRS and CDR2 YFSETQ. CDR3: CASSPGITGMNEKLFF. For the CDR3, the DNA is TGCGCCAGCTCCCCGGGGATCACAGGGATGAATGAAAAACTGTTTTTT.